The source of this TCR beta chain is a study of shared clonotypes between healthy human individuals. At the level of the study: Aged 18 to 49, the donors were a couple of women and a few men.

J gave up 1 base and V 6 bases, and 10 bases lay outside the gene matches. The CDR3 has 16 amino acids. Germline values: CDR1 SGHRS, CDR2 YFSETQ. TCRdb's copy holds only in-frame clones and misses some; the assay was immunoSEQ multiplex PCR. The repertoire holds over a million clones, with roughly 74% as singletons. Memory CD4+ cells were the fraction left after CD45RA+ naive selection. The clonotype was recovered from a man aged 18 to 30 in good health. Some clones in this sample may be carry-over from other donors' samples. Sequencing was performed on memory CD4+ T cells from PBMCs. Subset meaning: CD45RA-negative fraction. This chain links TRBV5-1 with TRBJ1-1, with 9 bases that match TRBD1. CDR3 nucleotides: TGCGCCAGCAAGATCGAACCGGGACAGGGGAACACTGAAGCTTTCTTT. Residues: CASKIEPGQGNTEAFF.